A selection of T cell receptor beta chains follows, all from one sample in a study of Tregs in tolerant kidney transplant recipients. This table comes from immunoSEQ multiplex PCR, and its TCRdb copy is limited to in-frame clones, with some not included. The sample yields tens of thousands of clones, roughly 84% seen once. The sequencing sample was made of CD4+ T cells from blood. These TCRs come from a human donor in good health. The CDR3 runs from the conserved cysteine through the conserved F or W. D genes are given only for firm matches. Clone size appears in some rows only: once, few, many, or a class for an expanded clone.

d_call: -; j_call: TRBJ2-3; clone_size: -; v_call: TRBV18; cdr3_nt: TGTGCCAGCTCACCCGACACCGTTGAAGATACGCAGTATTTT; cdr3_aa: CASSPDTVEDTQYF
d_call: -; j_call: TRBJ2-1; clone_size: -; v_call: TRBV5-1; cdr3_nt: TGCGCCAGCAGCCACAGGGTTCACAATGAGCAGTTCTTC; cdr3_aa: CASSHRVHNEQFF
d_call: -; j_call: TRBJ2-7; clone_size: -; v_call: TRBV21-1; cdr3_nt: TGTGCCAGCAGCAATACTAGCCTCGATTCGTACTTC; cdr3_aa: CASSNTSLDSYF
d_call: TRBD1; j_call: TRBJ1-5; clone_size: -; v_call: TRBV18; cdr3_nt: TGTGCCAGCTCATCACAGGGGGAGGGCAATCAGCCCCAGCATTTT; cdr3_aa: CASSSQGEGNQPQHF
d_call: TRBD2; j_call: TRBJ2-7; clone_size: -; v_call: TRBV7-2; cdr3_nt: TGTGCCAGCAGCTTAGAGCGCGGGAGGCTTTACGAGCAGTACTTC; cdr3_aa: CASSLERGRLYEQYF
d_call: -; j_call: TRBJ1-4; clone_size: once; v_call: TRBV6-6; cdr3_nt: TGTGCCAGCAGTCCGCAGGCTTTTAATGAAAAACTGTTTTTT; cdr3_aa: CASSPQAFNEKLFF
d_call: TRBD2; j_call: TRBJ2-3; clone_size: -; v_call: TRBV19; cdr3_nt: TGTGCCAGTAAGGGTGGGCACCCTAGCGGGAGTGAAACGCAGTATTTT; cdr3_aa: CASKGGHPSGSETQYF
d_call: -; j_call: TRBJ1-5; clone_size: -; v_call: TRBV6-5; cdr3_nt: TGTGCCAGCAGTTACAGGACACCCCGGGGGGTGCCCCAGCATTTT; cdr3_aa: CASSYRTPRGVPQHF
d_call: TRBD1; j_call: TRBJ2-5; clone_size: -; v_call: TRBV29-1; cdr3_nt: TGCAGCGTGACCGGGACAGGGGGGGAGACCCAGTACTTC; cdr3_aa: CSVTGTGGETQYF
d_call: -; j_call: TRBJ2-7; clone_size: -; v_call: TRBV7-2; cdr3_nt: TGTGCCAGCAGCTTAGATAGGGCCGCTGGGGAGCAGTACTTC; cdr3_aa: CASSLDRAAGEQYF
d_call: TRBD2; j_call: TRBJ2-1; clone_size: -; v_call: TRBV7-2; cdr3_nt: TGTGCCAGCAGCTTTTCGGACGGGAGGGCCGATACTGAGCAGTTCTTC; cdr3_aa: CASSFSDGRADTEQFF
d_call: -; j_call: TRBJ2-7; clone_size: once; v_call: TRBV4-2; cdr3_nt: TGTGCCAGCAGCCACTCAGACGGACTGCGGGGGCCCGAGCAGTACTTC; cdr3_aa: CASSHSDGLRGPEQYF
d_call: TRBD1; j_call: TRBJ1-1; clone_size: -; v_call: TRBV10-3; cdr3_nt: TGTGCCATCACTGGGACAGCGAACACTGAAGCTTTCTTT; cdr3_aa: CAITGTANTEAFF
d_call: TRBD2; j_call: TRBJ2-5; clone_size: once; v_call: TRBV27; cdr3_nt: TGTGCCAGCAGGGGCCTAGCGGGGGGGCAAGAGACCCAGTACTTC; cdr3_aa: CASRGLAGGQETQYF
d_call: TRBD2; j_call: TRBJ2-5; clone_size: -; v_call: TRBV5-1; cdr3_nt: TGCGCCAGCAGCACCAGCGGGGCCCAAGAGACCCAGTACTTC; cdr3_aa: CASSTSGAQETQYF
d_call: -; j_call: TRBJ2-7; clone_size: -; v_call: TRBV14; cdr3_nt: TGTGCCAGCAGCCAAGACTACGAGCAGTACTTC; cdr3_aa: CASSQDYEQYF
d_call: -; j_call: TRBJ1-1; clone_size: -; v_call: TRBV7-9; cdr3_nt: TGTGCCAGCAGCTCGAGGACAGCCGACCTTGAAGCTTTCTTT; cdr3_aa: CASSSRTADLEAFF
d_call: TRBD2; j_call: TRBJ2-7; clone_size: few; v_call: TRBV18; cdr3_nt: TGTGCCAGCTCACCATTTCGGGGGGGGTCGACCTACGAGCAGTACTTC; cdr3_aa: CASSPFRGGSTYEQYF
d_call: -; j_call: TRBJ1-1; clone_size: -; v_call: TRBV7-9; cdr3_nt: TGTGCCAGCAGCTTAGGACGGAACACTGAAGCTTTCTTT; cdr3_aa: CASSLGRNTEAFF
d_call: -; j_call: TRBJ1-1; clone_size: -; v_call: TRBV20-1; cdr3_nt: TGCAGTGCTAGAGACCTATTGAAAGCTTTCTTT; cdr3_aa: CSARDLLKAFF
d_call: -; j_call: TRBJ2-2; clone_size: -; v_call: TRBV6-5; cdr3_nt: TGTGCCAGCAGGAGGAGCGGGGAGCTGTTTTTT; cdr3_aa: CASRRSGELFF
d_call: TRBD2; j_call: TRBJ2-1; clone_size: -; v_call: TRBV11-3; cdr3_nt: TGTGCCAGCAGCTCAGCGGGGGGGAGACACAATGAGCAGTTCTTC; cdr3_aa: CASSSAGGRHNEQFF
d_call: -; j_call: TRBJ2-3; clone_size: once; v_call: TRBV2; cdr3_nt: TGTGCCAGCAGTGATCGGGAACCAGATACGCAGTATTTT; cdr3_aa: CASSDREPDTQYF
d_call: -; j_call: TRBJ2-7; clone_size: once; v_call: TRBV2; cdr3_nt: TGTGCCAGCAGTGGAAATCTCGTCGCATTGGAGTCCTACGAGCAGTACTTC; cdr3_aa: CASSGNLVALESYEQYF
d_call: -; j_call: TRBJ1-6; clone_size: -; v_call: TRBV27; cdr3_nt: TGTGCCAGCAGTTTATTTCTAGGGGGTTTGAATTCACCCCTCCACTTT; cdr3_aa: CASSLFLGGLNSPLHF
d_call: TRBD2; j_call: TRBJ2-3; clone_size: -; v_call: TRBV9; cdr3_nt: TGTGCCAGCAGCGTAGGTCGGACTAGCGCCCTGGGTACGCAGTATTTT; cdr3_aa: CASSVGRTSALGTQYF
d_call: -; j_call: TRBJ2-7; clone_size: once; v_call: TRBV6-6; cdr3_nt: TGTGCCAGCAGCTACTCTCCTTTGCAATACAGCCCCCCATACTTC; cdr3_aa: CASSYSPLQYSPPYF
d_call: -; j_call: TRBJ1-6; clone_size: -; v_call: TRBV15; cdr3_nt: TGTGCCACCAGCAGAGATAACCGGACACCTAATTCACCCCTCCACTTT; cdr3_aa: CATSRDNRTPNSPLHF
d_call: -; j_call: TRBJ2-6; clone_size: -; v_call: TRBV18; cdr3_nt: TGTGCCAGCTCACCTTCGACAGGTCCTGGGGCCAACGTCCTGACTTTC; cdr3_aa: CASSPSTGPGANVLTF
d_call: -; j_call: TRBJ1-2; clone_size: -; v_call: TRBV7-9; cdr3_nt: TGTGCCAGCAGCCGAATACAGGATGCTAACTATGGCTACACCTTC; cdr3_aa: CASSRIQDANYGYTF
d_call: -; j_call: TRBJ2-1; clone_size: -; v_call: TRBV7-2; cdr3_nt: TGTGCCAGCAGTGGGTGGGACTACAATGAGCAGTTCTTC; cdr3_aa: CASSGWDYNEQFF
d_call: TRBD1; j_call: TRBJ2-6; clone_size: -; v_call: TRBV27; cdr3_nt: TGTGCCAGCCGGGACAGGATCTCTGGGGCCAACGTCCTGACTTTC; cdr3_aa: CASRDRISGANVLTF
d_call: TRBD2; j_call: TRBJ2-5; clone_size: -; v_call: TRBV28; cdr3_nt: TGTGCCAGCAGTCCTTCTCTAGCGGGGGGCCAAGAGACCCAGTACTTC; cdr3_aa: CASSPSLAGGQETQYF
d_call: -; j_call: TRBJ1-3; clone_size: -; v_call: TRBV7-6; cdr3_nt: TGTGCCAGCAGCTTTGGAAACACCATATATTTT; cdr3_aa: CASSFGNTIYF
d_call: -; j_call: TRBJ1-1; clone_size: -; v_call: TRBV5-1; cdr3_nt: TGCGCCAGCAGCCCTGTACTGCCAGGGAACACTGAAGCTTTCTTT; cdr3_aa: CASSPVLPGNTEAFF
d_call: TRBD1; j_call: TRBJ1-3; clone_size: -; v_call: TRBV10-3; cdr3_nt: TGTGCCATCAGGACAGGGACTGGAAACACCATATATTTT; cdr3_aa: CAIRTGTGNTIYF
d_call: -; j_call: TRBJ1-5; clone_size: few; v_call: TRBV19; cdr3_nt: TGTGCCAGTAGTCTTCAGGGAAGGGGCAATCAGCCCCAGCATTTT; cdr3_aa: CASSLQGRGNQPQHF
d_call: -; j_call: TRBJ2-4; clone_size: -; v_call: TRBV4-1; cdr3_nt: TGCGCCAGCAGCCGGGGGGCGACTAGCCTGACCAAAAACATTCAGTACTTC; cdr3_aa: CASSRGATSLTKNIQYF
d_call: -; j_call: TRBJ1-3; clone_size: -; v_call: TRBV25-1; cdr3_nt: TGTGCCAGCAGTGATGGGGGGGAGTGGTACTCTGGAAACACCATATATTTT; cdr3_aa: CASSDGGEWYSGNTIYF
d_call: TRBD2; j_call: TRBJ2-5; clone_size: -; v_call: TRBV7-3; cdr3_nt: TGTGCCAGCAGTCCGGGACTAGCGAGAGGGGAAGAGACCCAGTACTTC; cdr3_aa: CASSPGLARGEETQYF
d_call: TRBD2; j_call: TRBJ2-3; clone_size: -; v_call: TRBV14; cdr3_nt: TGTGCCAGCAGCCCGAGTAGCGGGGGGGCGTTTGATACGCAGTATTTT; cdr3_aa: CASSPSSGGAFDTQYF
d_call: -; j_call: TRBJ2-1; clone_size: -; v_call: TRBV9; cdr3_nt: TGTGCCAGCAGCAGGACTAACCCCGCTAGTAGTGAGCAGTTCTTC; cdr3_aa: CASSRTNPASSEQFF
d_call: -; j_call: TRBJ2-6; clone_size: -; v_call: TRBV10-3; cdr3_nt: TGTGCCATCAGGGGGGCGGAGGCCAACGTCCTGACTTTC; cdr3_aa: CAIRGAEANVLTF
d_call: TRBD1; j_call: TRBJ2-6; clone_size: -; v_call: TRBV10-1; cdr3_nt: TGCGCCAGCCTGAGAATACAGGGGAAGGACAGCCACCACTCTGGGGCCAACGTCCTGACTTTC; cdr3_aa: CASLRIQGKDSHHSGANVLTF